This T cell receptor beta chain was recovered during a study of CD8+CD57+ T cells in acquired aplastic anemia (dated by TCRdb to about 2018). Study-level background: On average, sorted CD4+ and CD8+ cells yielded about 3 ug of extracted DNA, with a range of roughly 0.17 to 30 ug. For healthy donor samples, the average read count was about 10.8 million for CD4+ cells and 11 million to 13 million for CD8+ cells.

The study deep-sequenced TCR repertoires of sorted CD4+ and CD8+ blood T cells from severe aplastic anemia patients and healthy subjects. Ficoll-Paque density gradient centrifugation was used to isolate peripheral blood mononuclear cells. Before DNA was extracted, CD4+ and CD8+ T cells were sorted using either FACS or magnetic beads. Genomic DNA served as template for TCR beta VDJ combination and CDR3 sequence profiling. An Illumina HiSeq 2000 was used for TCR repertoire sequencing. In the source study's methods: TRBV/TRBJ rearrangement plots, CDR3 size and DJ length profiles, and Simpson's diversity index were used to assess repertoires. The immunodominant clone was defined as the most abundant DNA sequence in deep sequencing data. CDR3 amino acid sequences were screened for sharing across subjects and compared with published repertoires and the VDJdb database. The raw public data were reprocessed by TCRdb itself: fastp quality trimming at Q25, MiXCR clonotype calling, in-frame beta chains only. A single entry per CDR3 protein holds the most common genes and DNA from its merged rows. TCRdb, rather than the study authors, made the V and J calls. This sample gives some 410,000 distinct CDR3 sequences in total; 60% to 80% of them show up just once. The top ten hold approximately 3.9% of the sample.

Study-level results and caveats: Twenty-nine CD8+ CDR3 sequences were found in both patients and controls but appeared to be highly expressed in patients and within the immunodominant clones of the patients. Between patients and healthy controls, no significant difference in CD8+ Simpson's diversity was found (P=0.060).

To note about this clonotype: Its antigen is still unknown. The input lacks base qualities; no much larger clone sits a single base away.

CDR1 and CDR2, looked up from the germline V gene (reference sequence), are SEHNR and FQNEAQ. Trimming at the junction amounts to 3 bases on V and 2 bases on J, and the germline ends lie 12 bases apart. Spanning cysteine to phenylalanine, the CDR3 consists of 15 amino acids. The entry retains the CDR3 DNA only, 45 bases that are in frame from base 1. The chain is made from TRBV7-9 and TRBJ2-3; the D gene is perhaps TRBD1, from 7 matching bases. Sequencing used sorted CD4+, CD8+, or CD8+CD57+ T cells (not recorded which) from PBMCs. The TCR originated in a human donor in good health, serving as a control. In nucleotide form, the sequence is TGTGCCAGCAGCTTTGCGGGACAGTTCACAGATACGCAGTATTTT. This codes for CASSFAGQFTDTQYF.